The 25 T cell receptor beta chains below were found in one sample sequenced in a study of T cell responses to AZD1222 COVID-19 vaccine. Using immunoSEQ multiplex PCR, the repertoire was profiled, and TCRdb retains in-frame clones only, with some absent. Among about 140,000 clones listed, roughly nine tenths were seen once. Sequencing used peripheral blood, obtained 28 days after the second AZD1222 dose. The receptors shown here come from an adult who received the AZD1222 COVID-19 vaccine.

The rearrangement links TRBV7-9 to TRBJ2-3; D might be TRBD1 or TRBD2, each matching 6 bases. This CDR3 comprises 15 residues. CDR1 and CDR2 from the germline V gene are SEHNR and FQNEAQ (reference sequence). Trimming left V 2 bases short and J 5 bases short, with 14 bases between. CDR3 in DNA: TGTGCCAGCAGCTTATGGGGGGCCGGGGAAGATACGCAGTATTTT. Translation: CASSLWGAGEDTQYF.

This CDR3 is CASSHWAGGQETQYF. For the CDR3, the DNA is TGTGCCAGCAGCCATTGGGCGGGGGGCCAAGAGACCCAGTACTTC. The V call is TRBV3-1 (or the pseudogene TRBV3-2), the J call TRBJ2-5; TRBD2 matches at 8 bases. The CDR3 spans 15 residues. The V and J ends lost 3 bases and 1 base, in that order; junction bases with no gene match: 4. Germline CDR1 and CDR2: LGHDT and YNNKEL (reference sequence).

The CDR3 DNA follows: TGTGCCAGCACGAGACAGGGTTGGGGCACTGAAGCTTTCTTT. Amino acids: CASTRQGWGTEAFF. V gene TRBV2 combines with J gene TRBJ1-1; 7 bases line up with TRBD1. Germline CDR1 reads SNHLY; CDR2 reads FYNNEI. Trimming removed 7 bases from V and 4 bases from J; junction bases left unmatched: 9. CDR3 size: 14 residues.

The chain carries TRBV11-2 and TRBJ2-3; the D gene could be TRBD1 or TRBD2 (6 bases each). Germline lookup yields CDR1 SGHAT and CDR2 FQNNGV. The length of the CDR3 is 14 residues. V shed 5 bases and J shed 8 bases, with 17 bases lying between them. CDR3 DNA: TGTGCCAGCAGCCCCGGGACTCGAGGGGGTACGCAGTATTTT. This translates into CASSPGTRGGTQYF. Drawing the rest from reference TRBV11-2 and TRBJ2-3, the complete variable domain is EAGVAQSPRYKIIEKRQSVAFWCNPISGHATLYWYQQILGQGPKLLIQFQNNGVVDDSQLPKDRFSAERLKGVDSTLKIQPAKLEDSAVYLCASSPGTRGGTQYFGPGTRLTVL.

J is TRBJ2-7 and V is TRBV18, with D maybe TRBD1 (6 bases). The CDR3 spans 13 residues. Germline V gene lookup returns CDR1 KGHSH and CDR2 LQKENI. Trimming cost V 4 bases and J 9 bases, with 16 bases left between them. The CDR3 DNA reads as TGTGCCAGCTCACAGGGGGAACAGGTCTGGCAGTACTTC. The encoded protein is CASSQGEQVWQYF. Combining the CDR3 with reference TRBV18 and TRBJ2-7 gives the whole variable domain NAGVMQNPRHLVRRRGQEARLRCSPMKGHSHVYWYRQLPEEGLKFMVYLQKENIIDESGMPKERFSAEFPKEGPSILRIQQVVRGDSAAYFCASSQGEQVWQYFGPGTRLTVT.

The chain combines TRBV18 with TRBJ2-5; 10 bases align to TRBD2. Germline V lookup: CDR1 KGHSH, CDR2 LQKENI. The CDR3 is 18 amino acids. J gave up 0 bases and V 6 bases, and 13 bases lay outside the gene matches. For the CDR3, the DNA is TGTGCCAGCTCTAGACAAGGCCCTAGCGGGGGAAACCAAGAGACCCAGTACTTC. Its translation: CASSRQGPSGGNQETQYF.

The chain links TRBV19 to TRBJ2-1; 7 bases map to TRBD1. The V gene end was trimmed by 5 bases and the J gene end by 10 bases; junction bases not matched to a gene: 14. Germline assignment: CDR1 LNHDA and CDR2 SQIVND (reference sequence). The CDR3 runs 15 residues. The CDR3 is CASSAGDSIYTEQFF. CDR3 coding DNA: TGTGCCAGTAGTGCCGGGGACAGTATCTACACCGAGCAGTTCTTC.

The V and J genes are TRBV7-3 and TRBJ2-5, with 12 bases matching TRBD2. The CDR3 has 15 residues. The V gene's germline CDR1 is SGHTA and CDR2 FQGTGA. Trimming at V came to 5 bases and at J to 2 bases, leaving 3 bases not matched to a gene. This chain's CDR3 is CASSQGLAGQETQYF. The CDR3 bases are TGTGCCAGCAGCCAAGGACTAGCGGGACAAGAGACCCAGTACTTC. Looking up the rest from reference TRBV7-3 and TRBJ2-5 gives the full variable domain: GAGVSQTPSNKVTEKGKYVELRCDPISGHTALYWYRQSLGQGPEFLIYFQGTGAADDSGLPNDRFFAVRPEGSVSTLKIQRTERGDSAVYLCASSQGLAGQETQYFGPGTRLLVL.

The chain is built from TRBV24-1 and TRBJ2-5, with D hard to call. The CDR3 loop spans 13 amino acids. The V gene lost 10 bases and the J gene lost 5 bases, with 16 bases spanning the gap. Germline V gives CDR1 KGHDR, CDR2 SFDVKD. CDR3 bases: TGTGCCACGCAGGAGTGGGAAGGGGAGACCCAGTACTTC. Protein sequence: CATQEWEGETQYF.

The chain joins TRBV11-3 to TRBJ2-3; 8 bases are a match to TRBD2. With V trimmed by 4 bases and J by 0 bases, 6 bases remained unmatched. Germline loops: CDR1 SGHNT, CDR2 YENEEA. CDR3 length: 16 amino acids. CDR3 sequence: CASSSSSGSSTDTQYF. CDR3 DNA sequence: TGTGCCAGCAGCTCTTCTAGCGGGTCTAGCACAGATACGCAGTATTTT.

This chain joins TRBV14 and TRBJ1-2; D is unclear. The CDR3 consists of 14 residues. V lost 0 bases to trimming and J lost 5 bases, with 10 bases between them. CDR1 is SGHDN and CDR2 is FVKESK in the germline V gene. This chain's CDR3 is CASSQDSTAYGYTF. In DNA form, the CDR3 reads TGTGCCAGCAGCCAAGATTCAACAGCATATGGCTACACCTTC.

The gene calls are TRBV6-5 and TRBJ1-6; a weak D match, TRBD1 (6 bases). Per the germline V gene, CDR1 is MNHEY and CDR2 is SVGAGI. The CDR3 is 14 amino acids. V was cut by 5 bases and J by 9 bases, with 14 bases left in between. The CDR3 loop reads CASSRQVVASPLHF. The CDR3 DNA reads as TGTGCCAGCAGTCGACAGGTCGTGGCTTCACCCCTCCACTTT.

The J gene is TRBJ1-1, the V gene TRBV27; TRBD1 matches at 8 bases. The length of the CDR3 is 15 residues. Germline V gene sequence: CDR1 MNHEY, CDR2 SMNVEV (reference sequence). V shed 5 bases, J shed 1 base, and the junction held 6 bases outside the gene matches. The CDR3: CASSPRQGTNTEAFF. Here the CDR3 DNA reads TGTGCCAGCAGTCCAAGACAGGGGACGAACACTGAAGCTTTCTTT.

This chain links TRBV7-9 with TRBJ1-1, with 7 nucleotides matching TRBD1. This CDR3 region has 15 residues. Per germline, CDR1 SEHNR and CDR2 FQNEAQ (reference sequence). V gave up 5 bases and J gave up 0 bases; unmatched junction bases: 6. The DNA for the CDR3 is TGTGCCAGCAGCACGACAGGGAAAATGAACACTGAAGCTTTCTTT. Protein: CASSTTGKMNTEAFF.

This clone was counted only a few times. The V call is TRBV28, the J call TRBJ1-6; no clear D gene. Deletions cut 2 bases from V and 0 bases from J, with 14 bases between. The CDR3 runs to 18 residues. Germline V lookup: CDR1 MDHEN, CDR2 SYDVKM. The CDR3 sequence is CASSLGIGLGSYNSPLHF. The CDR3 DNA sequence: TGTGCCAGCAGTTTAGGAATCGGGCTGGGCTCCTATAATTCACCCCTCCACTTT. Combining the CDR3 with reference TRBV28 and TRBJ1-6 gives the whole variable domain DVKVTQSSRYLVKRTGEKVFLECVQDMDHENMFWYRQDPGLGLRLIYFSYDVKMKEKGDIPEGYSVSREKKERFSLILESASTNQTSMYLCASSLGIGLGSYNSPLHFGNGTRLTVT.

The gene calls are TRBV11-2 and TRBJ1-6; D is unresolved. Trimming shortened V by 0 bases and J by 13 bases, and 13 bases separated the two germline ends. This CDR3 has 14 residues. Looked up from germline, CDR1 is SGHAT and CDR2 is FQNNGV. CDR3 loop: CASSLDLTGVPLHF. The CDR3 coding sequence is TGTGCCAGCAGCTTAGATCTTACTGGGGTCCCCCTCCACTTT. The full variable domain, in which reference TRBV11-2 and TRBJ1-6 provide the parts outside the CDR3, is EAGVAQSPRYKIIEKRQSVAFWCNPISGHATLYWYQQILGQGPKLLIQFQNNGVVDDSQLPKDRFSAERLKGVDSTLKIQPAKLEDSAVYLCASSLDLTGVPLHFGNGTRLTVT.

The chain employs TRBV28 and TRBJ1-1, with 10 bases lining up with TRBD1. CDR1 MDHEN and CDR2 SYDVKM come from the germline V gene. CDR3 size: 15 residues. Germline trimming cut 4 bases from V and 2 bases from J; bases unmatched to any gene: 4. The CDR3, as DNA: TGTGCCAGCAGTTGGGGACAGGGGATTAACACTGAAGCTTTCTTT. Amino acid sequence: CASSWGQGINTEAFF.

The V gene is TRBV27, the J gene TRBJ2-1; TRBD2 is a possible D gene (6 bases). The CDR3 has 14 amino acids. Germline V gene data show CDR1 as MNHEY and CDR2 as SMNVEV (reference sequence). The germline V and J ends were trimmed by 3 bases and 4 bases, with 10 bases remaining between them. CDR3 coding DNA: TGTGCCAGCAGTTTGGGTGCGGGGTACAATGAGCAGTTCTTC. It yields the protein CASSLGAGYNEQFF.

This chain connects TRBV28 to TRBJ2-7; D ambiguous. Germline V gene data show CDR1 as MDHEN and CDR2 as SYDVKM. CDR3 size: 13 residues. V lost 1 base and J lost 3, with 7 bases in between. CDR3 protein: CASSLFGFYEQYF. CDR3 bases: TGTGCCAGCAGTTTATTCGGATTCTACGAGCAGTACTTC.

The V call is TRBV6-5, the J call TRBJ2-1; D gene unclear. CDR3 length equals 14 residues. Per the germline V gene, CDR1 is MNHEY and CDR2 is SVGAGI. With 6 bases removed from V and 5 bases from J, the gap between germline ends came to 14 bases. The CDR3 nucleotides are TGTGCCAGCAGGTGGTACGCGAACAACAATGAGCAGTTCTTC. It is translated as CASRWYANNNEQFF.

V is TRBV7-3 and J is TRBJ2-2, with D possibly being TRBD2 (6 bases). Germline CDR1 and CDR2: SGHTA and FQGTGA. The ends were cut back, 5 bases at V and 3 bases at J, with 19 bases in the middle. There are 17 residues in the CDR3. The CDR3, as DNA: TGTGCCAGCAGCCCATTCAGGAGGGAGCAGGACACCGGGGAGCTGTTTTTT. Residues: CASSPFRREQDTGELFF.

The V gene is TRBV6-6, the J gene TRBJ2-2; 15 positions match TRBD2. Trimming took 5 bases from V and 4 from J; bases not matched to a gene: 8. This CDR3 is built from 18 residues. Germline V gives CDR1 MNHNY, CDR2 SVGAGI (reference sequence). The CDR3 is CASSPGTSGRNGTGELFF. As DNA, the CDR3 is TGTGCCAGCAGTCCCGGGACTAGCGGGAGGAATGGCACCGGGGAGCTGTTTTTT.

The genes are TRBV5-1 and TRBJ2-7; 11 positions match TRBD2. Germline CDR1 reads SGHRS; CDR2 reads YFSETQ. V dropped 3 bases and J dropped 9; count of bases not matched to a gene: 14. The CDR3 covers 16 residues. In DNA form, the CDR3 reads TGCGCCAGCAGCTCCGCGGCGGGACTAGCGGCTACGGGGCAGTACTTC. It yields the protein CASSSAAGLAATGQYF.

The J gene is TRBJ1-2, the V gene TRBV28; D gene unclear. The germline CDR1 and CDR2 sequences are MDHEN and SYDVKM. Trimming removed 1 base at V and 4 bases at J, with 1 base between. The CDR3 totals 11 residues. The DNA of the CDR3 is TGTGCCAGCAGTTTATCCTATGGCTACACCTTC. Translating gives CASSLSYGYTF.

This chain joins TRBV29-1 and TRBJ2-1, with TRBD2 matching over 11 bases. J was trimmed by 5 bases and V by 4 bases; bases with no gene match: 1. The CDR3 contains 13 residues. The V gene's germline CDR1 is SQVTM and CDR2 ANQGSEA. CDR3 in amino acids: CSVGLAGNNEQFF. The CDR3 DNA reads TGCAGCGTTGGACTAGCGGGAAACAATGAGCAGTTCTTC.